This T cell receptor beta chain was captured in a study of blood T cell repertoires in COVID-19. The method was immunoSEQ multiplex PCR; TCRdb's version includes in-frame clones alone and lacks a portion of them. The table shows over 65,000 clones, with 80% to 85% occurring only once. The specimen sequenced was peripheral blood. This clonotype originated in a man at least 80 years old with acute or convalescent COVID-19.

The CDR3 nucleotides read TGTGCCAGCAGCCATCTAGGACTAAATGAGCAGTTCTTC. It codes for CASSHLGLNEQFF. The J gene is TRBJ2-1, the V gene TRBV3-1 (or the pseudogene TRBV3-2); perhaps TRBD2 as D (6 bases). Trimming left V 3 bases short and J 7 bases short, with 10 bases between. The V gene's germline CDR1 is LGHDT and CDR2 YNNKEL (reference sequence). This CDR3 is 13 amino acids long.